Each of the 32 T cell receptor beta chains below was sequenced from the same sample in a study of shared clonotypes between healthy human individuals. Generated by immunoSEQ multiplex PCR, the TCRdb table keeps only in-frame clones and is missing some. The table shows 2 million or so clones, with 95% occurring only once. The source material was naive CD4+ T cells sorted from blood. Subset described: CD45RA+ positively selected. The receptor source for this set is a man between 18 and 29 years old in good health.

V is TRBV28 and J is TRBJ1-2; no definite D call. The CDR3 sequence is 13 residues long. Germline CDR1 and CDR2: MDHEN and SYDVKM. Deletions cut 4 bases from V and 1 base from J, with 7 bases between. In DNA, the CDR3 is TGTGCCAGCAGTTCTGCTTTTAACTATGGCTACACCTTC. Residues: CASSSAFNYGYTF.

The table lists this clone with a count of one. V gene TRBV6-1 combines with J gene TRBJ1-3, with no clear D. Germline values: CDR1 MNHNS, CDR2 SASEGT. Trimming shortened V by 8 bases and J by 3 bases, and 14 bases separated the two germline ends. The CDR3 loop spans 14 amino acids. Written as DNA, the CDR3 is TGTGCCAGCTTTAGTAGAAACCTTGGAAACACCATATATTTT. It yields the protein CASFSRNLGNTIYF.

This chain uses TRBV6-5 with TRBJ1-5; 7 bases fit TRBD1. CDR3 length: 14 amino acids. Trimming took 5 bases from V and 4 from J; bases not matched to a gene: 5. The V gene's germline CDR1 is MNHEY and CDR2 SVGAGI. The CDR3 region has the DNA TGTGCCAGCAGTCCTGGGACAGTTAATCAGCCCCAGCATTTT. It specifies CASSPGTVNQPQHF.

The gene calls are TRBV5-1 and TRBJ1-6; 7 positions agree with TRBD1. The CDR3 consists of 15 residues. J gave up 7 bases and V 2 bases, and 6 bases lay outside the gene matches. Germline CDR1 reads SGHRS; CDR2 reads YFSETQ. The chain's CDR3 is CASSLPGTANSPLHF. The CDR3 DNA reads TGCGCCAGCAGCTTACCCGGGACAGCCAATTCACCCCTCCACTTT.

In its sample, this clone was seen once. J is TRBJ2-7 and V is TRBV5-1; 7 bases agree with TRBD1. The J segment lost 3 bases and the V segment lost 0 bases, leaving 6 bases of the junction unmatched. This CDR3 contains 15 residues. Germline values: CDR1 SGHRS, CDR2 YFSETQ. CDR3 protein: CASSLEGTAFYEQYF. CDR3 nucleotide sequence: TGCGCCAGCAGCTTGGAGGGGACAGCCTTCTACGAGCAGTACTTC.

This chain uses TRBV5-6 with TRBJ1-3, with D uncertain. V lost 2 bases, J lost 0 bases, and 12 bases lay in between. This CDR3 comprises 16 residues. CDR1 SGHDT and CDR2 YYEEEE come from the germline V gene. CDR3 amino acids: CASSFRLQSSGNTIYF. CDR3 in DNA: TGTGCCAGCAGCTTTCGACTTCAGAGCTCTGGAAACACCATATATTTT.

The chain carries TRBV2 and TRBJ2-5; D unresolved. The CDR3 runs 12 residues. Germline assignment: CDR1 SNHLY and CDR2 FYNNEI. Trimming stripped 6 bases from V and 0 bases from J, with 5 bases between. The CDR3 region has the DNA TGTGCCAGCAGAAGCAACCAAGAGACCCAGTACTTC. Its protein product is CASRSNQETQYF.

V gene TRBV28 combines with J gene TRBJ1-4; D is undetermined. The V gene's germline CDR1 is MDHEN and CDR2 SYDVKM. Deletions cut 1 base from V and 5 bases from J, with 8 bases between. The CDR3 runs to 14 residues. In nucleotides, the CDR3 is TGTGCCAGCAGTTTATCAGGATTCAATGAAAAACTGTTTTTT. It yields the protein CASSLSGFNEKLFF. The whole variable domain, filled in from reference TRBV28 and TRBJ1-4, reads DVKVTQSSRYLVKRTGEKVFLECVQDMDHENMFWYRQDPGLGLRLIYFSYDVKMKEKGDIPEGYSVSREKKERFSLILESASTNQTSMYLCASSLSGFNEKLFFGSGTQLSVL.

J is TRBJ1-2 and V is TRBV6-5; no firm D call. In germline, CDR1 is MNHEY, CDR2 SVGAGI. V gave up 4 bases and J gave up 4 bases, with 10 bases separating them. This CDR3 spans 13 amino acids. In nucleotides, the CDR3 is TGTGCCAGCAGTTTTAGCGTCTCCTATGGCTACACCTTC. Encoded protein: CASSFSVSYGYTF.

Here the CDR3 reads CASSPRTVDSNQPQHF. CDR3 nucleotide sequence: TGTGCCAGCAGTCCCCGGACAGTAGATAGCAATCAGCCCCAGCATTTT. The chain has TRBV27 and TRBJ1-5; TRBD1 is a possible D gene (6 bases). CDR1 and CDR2 from the germline V gene are MNHEY and SMNVEV (reference sequence). V lost 5 bases and J 0 bases, leaving 14 bases between the germline ends. The CDR3 contains 16 residues.

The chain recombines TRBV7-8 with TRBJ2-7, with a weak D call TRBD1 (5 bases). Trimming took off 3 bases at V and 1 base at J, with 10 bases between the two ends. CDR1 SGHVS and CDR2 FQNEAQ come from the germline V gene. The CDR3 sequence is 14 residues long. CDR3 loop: CASSFGHKSYEQYF. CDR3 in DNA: TGTGCCAGCAGCTTCGGACATAAATCCTACGAGCAGTACTTC.

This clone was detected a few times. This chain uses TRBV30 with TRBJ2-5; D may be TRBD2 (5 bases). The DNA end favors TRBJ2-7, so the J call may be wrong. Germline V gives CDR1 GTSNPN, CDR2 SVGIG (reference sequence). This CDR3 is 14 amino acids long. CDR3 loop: CAWSNGLGLYEQYF. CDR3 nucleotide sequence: TGTGCCTGGAGTAATGGGCTAGGACTCTACGAGCAGTACTTC.

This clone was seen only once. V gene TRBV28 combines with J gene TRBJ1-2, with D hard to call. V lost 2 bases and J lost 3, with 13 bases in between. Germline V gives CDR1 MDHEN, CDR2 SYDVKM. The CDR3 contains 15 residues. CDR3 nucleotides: TGTGCCAGCAGTTTAGGGCCTCATTCAGACTATGGCTACACCTTC. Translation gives CASSLGPHSDYGYTF.

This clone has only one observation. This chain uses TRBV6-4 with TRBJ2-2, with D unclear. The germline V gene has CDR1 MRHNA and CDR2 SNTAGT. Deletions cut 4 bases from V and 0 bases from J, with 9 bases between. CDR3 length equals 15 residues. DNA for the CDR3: TGTGCCAGCAGTGTTGGCCCATCGAACACCGGGGAGCTGTTTTTT. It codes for CASSVGPSNTGELFF.

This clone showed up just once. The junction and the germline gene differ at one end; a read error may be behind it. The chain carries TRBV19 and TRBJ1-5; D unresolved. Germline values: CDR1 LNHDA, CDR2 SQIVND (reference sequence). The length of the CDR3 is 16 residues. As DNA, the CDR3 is TGTGCCAGTAGTGTAGAGGAGGGTTCTCGCAATCAGCCCCAGCATTTT. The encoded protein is CASSVEEGSRNQPQHF. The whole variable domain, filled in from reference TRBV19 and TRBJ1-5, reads DGGITQSPKYLFRKEGQNVTLSCEQNLNHDAMYWYRQDPGQGLRLIYYSQIVNDFQKGDIAEGYSVSREKKESFPLTVTSAQKNPTAFYLCASSVEEGSRNQPQHFGDGTRLSIL.

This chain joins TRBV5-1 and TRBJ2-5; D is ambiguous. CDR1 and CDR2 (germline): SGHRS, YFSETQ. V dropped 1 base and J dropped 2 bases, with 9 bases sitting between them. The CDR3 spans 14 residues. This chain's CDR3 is CASSLRSAQETQYF. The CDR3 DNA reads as TGCGCCAGCAGCTTGAGGTCAGCACAAGAGACCCAGTACTTC.

The CDR3, as DNA: TGTGCCAGCAGCTTGGCAGACAGGGGAACTAGCACAGATACGCAGTATTTT. Translating gives CASSLADRGTSTDTQYF. The chain carries TRBV5-6 and TRBJ2-3; 8 bases align to TRBD1. The CDR3 runs to 17 residues. Trimming at V came to 0 bases and at J to 0 bases, leaving 6 bases not matched to a gene. Germline V lookup: CDR1 SGHDT, CDR2 YYEEEE.

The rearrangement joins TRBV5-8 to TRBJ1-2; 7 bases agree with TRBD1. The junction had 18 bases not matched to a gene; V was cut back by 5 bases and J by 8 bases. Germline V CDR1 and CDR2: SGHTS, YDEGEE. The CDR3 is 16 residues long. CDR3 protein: CASRGAEGTAGLGYTF. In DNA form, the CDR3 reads TGTGCCAGCAGGGGTGCGGAGGGGACAGCTGGGCTAGGCTACACCTTC.

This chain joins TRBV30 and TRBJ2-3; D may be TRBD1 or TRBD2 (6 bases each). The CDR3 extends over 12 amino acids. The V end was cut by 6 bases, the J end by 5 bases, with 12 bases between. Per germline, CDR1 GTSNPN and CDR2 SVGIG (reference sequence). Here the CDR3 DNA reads TGTGCCTGTTCCAGGGGAGGAGATACGCAGTATTTT. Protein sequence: CACSRGGDTQYF.

The CDR3 DNA is TGTGCCAGCAGCGTTCGGGGACAGGGGTCTAATGAGCAGTTCTTC. It yields the protein CASSVRGQGSNEQFF. The chain has TRBV9 and TRBJ2-1, with 10 nucleotides matching TRBD1. Germline CDR1 is SGDLS and CDR2 is YYNGEE. V shed 2 bases, J shed 7 bases, and the junction held 6 bases outside the gene matches. CDR3 length: 15 amino acids.

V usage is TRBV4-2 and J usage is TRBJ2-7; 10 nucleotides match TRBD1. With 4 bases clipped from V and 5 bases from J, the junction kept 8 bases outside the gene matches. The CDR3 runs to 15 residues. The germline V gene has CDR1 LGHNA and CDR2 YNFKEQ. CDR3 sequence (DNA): TGTGCCAGCAGCCCCACCGGGGACAGGGGCAACGAGCAGTACTTC. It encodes CASSPTGDRGNEQYF.

The DNA for the CDR3 is TGTGCCAGCAGTTCCCTCCCCCCCGCGGGTATTCAGTACTTC. It yields the protein CASSSLPPAGIQYF. The gene calls are TRBV7-2 and TRBJ2-4; D may be TRBD2 (5 bases). V dropped 6 bases and J dropped 10 bases, with 19 bases sitting between them. CDR3 length equals 14 residues. Germline lookup yields CDR1 SGHTA and CDR2 FQGNSA. The full variable domain, with the rest looked up from reference TRBV7-2 and TRBJ2-4, is GAGVSQSPSNKVTEKGKDVELRCDPISGHTALYWYRQSLGQGLEFLIYFQGNSAPDKSGLPSDRFSAERTGGSVSTLTIQRTQQEDSAVYLCASSSLPPAGIQYFGAGTRLSVL.

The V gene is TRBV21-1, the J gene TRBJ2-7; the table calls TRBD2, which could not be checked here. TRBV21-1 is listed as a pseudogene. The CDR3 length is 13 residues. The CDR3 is CASSKGGTYEQYF. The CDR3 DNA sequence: TGTGCCAGCAGCAAAGGCGGCACCTACGAGCAGTACTTC.

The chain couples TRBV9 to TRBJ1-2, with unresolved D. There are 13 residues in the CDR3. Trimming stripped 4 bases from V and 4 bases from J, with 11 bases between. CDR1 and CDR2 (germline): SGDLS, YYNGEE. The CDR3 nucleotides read TGTGCCAGCAGCACCGGCCGTTCCTATGGCTACACCTTC. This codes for CASSTGRSYGYTF.

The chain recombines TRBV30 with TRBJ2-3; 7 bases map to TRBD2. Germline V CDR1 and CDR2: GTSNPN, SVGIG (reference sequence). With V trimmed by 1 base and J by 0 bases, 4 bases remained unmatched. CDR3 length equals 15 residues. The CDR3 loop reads CAWSDLAESTDTQYF. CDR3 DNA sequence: TGTGCCTGGAGTGACCTAGCGGAGAGCACAGATACGCAGTATTTT.

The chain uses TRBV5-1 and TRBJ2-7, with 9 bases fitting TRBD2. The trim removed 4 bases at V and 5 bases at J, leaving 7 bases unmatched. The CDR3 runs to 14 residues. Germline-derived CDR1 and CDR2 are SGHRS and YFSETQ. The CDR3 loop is CASSVTSGLDEQYF. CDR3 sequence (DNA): TGCGCCAGCAGCGTTACTAGCGGGCTGGACGAGCAGTACTTC.

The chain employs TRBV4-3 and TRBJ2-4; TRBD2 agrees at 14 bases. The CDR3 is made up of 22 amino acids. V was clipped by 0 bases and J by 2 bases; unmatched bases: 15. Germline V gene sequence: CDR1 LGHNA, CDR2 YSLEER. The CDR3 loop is CASSQDWTSGRFKGSTKNIQYF. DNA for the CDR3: TGCGCCAGCAGCCAAGATTGGACTAGCGGGAGGTTCAAAGGTAGTACCAAAAACATTCAGTACTTC.

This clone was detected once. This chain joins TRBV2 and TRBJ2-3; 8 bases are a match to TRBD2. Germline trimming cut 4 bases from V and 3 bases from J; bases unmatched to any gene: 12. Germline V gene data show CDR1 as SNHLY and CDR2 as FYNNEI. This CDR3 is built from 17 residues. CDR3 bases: TGTGCCAGCAGTGTACCGCGGGAGGCTTATCTGACAGATACGCAGTATTTT. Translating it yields CASSVPREAYLTDTQYF.

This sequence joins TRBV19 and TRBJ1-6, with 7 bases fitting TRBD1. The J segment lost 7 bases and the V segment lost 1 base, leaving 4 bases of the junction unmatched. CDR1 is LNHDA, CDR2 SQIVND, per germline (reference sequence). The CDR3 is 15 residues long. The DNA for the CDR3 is TGTGCCAGTAGTATAGTCCAGGGGGGCAATTCACCCCTCCACTTT. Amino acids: CASSIVQGGNSPLHF.

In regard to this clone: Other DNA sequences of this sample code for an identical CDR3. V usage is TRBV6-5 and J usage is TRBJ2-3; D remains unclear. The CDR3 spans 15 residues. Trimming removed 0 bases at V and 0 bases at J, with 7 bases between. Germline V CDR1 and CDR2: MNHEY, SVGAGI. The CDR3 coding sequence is TGTGCCAGCAGTTACTCGAGTCCCAGCACAGATACGCAGTATTTT. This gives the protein CASSYSSPSTDTQYF.

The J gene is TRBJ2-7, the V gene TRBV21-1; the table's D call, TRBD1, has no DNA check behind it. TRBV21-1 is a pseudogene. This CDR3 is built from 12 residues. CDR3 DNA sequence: TGTGCCAGCTCCCAGGGTAGCCACGAGCAGTACTTC. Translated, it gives CASSQGSHEQYF.

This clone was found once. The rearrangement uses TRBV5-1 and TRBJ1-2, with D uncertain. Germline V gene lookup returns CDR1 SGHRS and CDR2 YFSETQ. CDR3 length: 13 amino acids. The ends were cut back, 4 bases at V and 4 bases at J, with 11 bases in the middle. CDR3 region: CASSPEPPYGYTF. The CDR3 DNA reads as TGCGCCAGCAGCCCCGAGCCCCCCTATGGCTACACCTTC. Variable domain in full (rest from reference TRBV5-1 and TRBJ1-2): KAGVTQTPRYLIKTRGQQVTLSCSPISGHRSVSWYQQTPGQGLQFLFEYFSETQRNKGNFPGRFSGRQFSNSRSEMNVSTLELGDSALYLCASSPEPPYGYTFGSGTRLTVV.